This T cell receptor beta chain was recovered during a study of spatial heterogeneity in lung cancer. Across the whole study: The study consistently detected more beta-chain than alpha-chain sequences.

This clonotype was seen more than once but under ten times. CDR1 is SGHNT and CDR2 is YYREEE in the germline V gene (reference sequence). Trimming left V 0 bases short and J 0 bases short, with 6 bases between. This CDR3 has 14 residues. Time point noted: sample taken at primary tumor resection. Whole RNA obtained from tumor, nontumor lung or frozen PBMC underwent sequencing without sorting. MiXCR, run by TCRdb on the 5' RACE reads, gives a single entry per CDR3 protein. The table records around 50,000 distinct CDR3 sequences, roughly 7.2% of them present only once. This TCR came from a female donor with early-stage non-small cell lung cancer. The V gene is TRBV5-4, the J gene TRBJ1-1; D is unclear. Here the sequenced sample was PBMCs, taken at surgery. For the CDR3, the DNA is TGTGCCAGCAGCTTGGGGAATGTGAACACTGAAGCTTTCTTT. Translation: CASSLGNVNTEAFF.